The 7 T cell receptor beta chains below come from one sample, sequenced in a study of spatial heterogeneity in lung cancer. Time point given: sample taken at primary tumor resection. TCRdb used MiXCR to reprocess the 5' RACE reads, holding one entry per CDR3 protein. The data contain tens of thousands of distinct CDR3 sequences, about an eighth of them singletons. The sequenced sample was PBMCs, obtained at surgery. The receptors here all came from a male donor with early-stage non-small cell lung cancer.

This clonotype was counted ten times or more. The genes are TRBV10-3 and TRBJ1-2; D ambiguous. Looked up from germline, CDR1 is ENHRY and CDR2 is SYGVKD. This CDR3 is built from 13 residues. Trimming removed 0 bases from V and 8 bases from J, with 10 bases in between. The CDR3 DNA reads as TGTGCCATCAGTGAGTCCCGGGAAGGCGGCTACACCTTC. Encoded protein: CAISESREGGYTF.

At least ten counts were recorded for this clonotype. The V gene is TRBV10-3, the J gene TRBJ2-3, with D perhaps matching TRBD2 (5 bases). This CDR3 contains 13 residues. The V end was cut by 7 bases, the J end by 6 bases, with 14 bases between. Germline-derived CDR1 and CDR2 are ENHRY and SYGVKD. The CDR3 DNA reads as TGTGCCATCACTTCCCCTGGACTTGATACGCAGTATTTT. Residues: CAITSPGLDTQYF.

This clonotype was seen a few times. The V gene is TRBV6-6, the J gene TRBJ1-2, with 10 bases identical to TRBD1. V shed 6 bases, J shed 6 bases, and the junction held 7 bases outside the gene matches. The CDR3 covers 14 residues. Germline V lookup: CDR1 MNHNY, CDR2 SVGAGI (reference sequence). CDR3 coding DNA: TGTGCCAGCAGCCACGGGACAGGGGTAGATGGCTACACCTTC. Translating it yields CASSHGTGVDGYTF.

This clonotype occurred a few times. The CDR3, as DNA: TGCAGTGCTAGAGACAGCCTGAAGTCCCGAAATACCGGGGAGCTGTTTTTT. Its translation: CSARDSLKSRNTGELFF. This rearrangement joins TRBV20-1 to TRBJ2-2, with no clear D. V lost 0 bases, J lost 5 bases, and 19 bases lay in between. Per germline, CDR1 DFQATT and CDR2 SNEGSKA (reference sequence). The CDR3 extends over 17 amino acids.

The gene calls are TRBV6-2 or TRBV6-3 and TRBJ2-3; possibly TRBD1 or TRBD2 for D (5 bases each). V lost 5 bases to trimming and J lost 3 bases, with 15 bases between them. CDR1 is MNHEY and CDR2 is SVGEGT in the germline V gene. The CDR3 has 15 residues. The chain's CDR3 is CASSTGRPYTDTQYF. CDR3 nucleotide sequence: TGTGCCAGCAGTACGGGACGACCGTATACAGATACGCAGTATTTT.

This clonotype was found a few times. This chain links TRBV10-3 with TRBJ2-1, with D unclear. This CDR3 region has 11 residues. Germline CDR1 is ENHRY and CDR2 is SYGVKD. Trimming cost V 3 bases and J 6 bases, with 3 bases left between them. DNA for the CDR3: TGTGCCATCAGTGACGGCAATGAGCAGTTCTTC. This sequence encodes CAISDGNEQFF.

The genes are TRBV7-9 and TRBJ2-5, with 7 bases lining up with TRBD2. This CDR3 has 15 amino acids. With V trimmed by 3 bases and J by 5 bases, 9 bases remained unmatched. Germline V gene sequence: CDR1 SEHNR, CDR2 FQNEAQ (reference sequence). The CDR3 loop reads CASSFSGPLGETQYF. For the CDR3, the DNA is TGTGCCAGCAGCTTTAGCGGGCCCCTGGGGGAGACCCAGTACTTC.